Shown below are 12 T cell receptor beta chains from a single sample sequenced in a study of blood T cells in healthy people across ages. A sample-barcoded 5' primer and a J-beta primer mix were used in a second PCR of roughly 7 to 11 cycles. TCRdb reanalysed the 5' RACE reads using MiXCR and keeps one entry per CDR3 protein. The profile shows roughly 700,000 distinct CDR3 sequences, 20% to 25% of them singletons. A further study also used this sample, focusing on T cells of mothers and their children.

Sequencing was performed on blood. These receptors were taken from a boy aged 5 to 17 in good health.

This rearrangement joins TRBV4-2 to TRBJ1-1; D remains ambiguous. Germline CDR1 is LGHNA and CDR2 is YNFKEQ. This CDR3 region has 15 residues. V shed 6 bases and J shed 2 bases, with 16 bases lying between them. CDR3 sequence (DNA): TGTGCCAGCAGGCGACTGGAAAGAACAAACACTGAAGCTTTCTTT. It specifies CASRRLERTNTEAFF.

Comment on this clonotype: The junction and the germline gene differ at one end; a read error may be behind it. This chain links TRBV10-3 with TRBJ2-7; TRBD1 aligns across 7 bases. The CDR3 covers 16 residues. Germline loops: CDR1 ENHRY, CDR2 SYGVKD. The CDR3 bases are TGTGCCATCAGTGAGTCCCTAGGACAGGTTAGTTACGAGCAGTGCTTC. This sequence encodes CAISESLGQVSYEQCF.

The V and J genes are TRBV7-9 and TRBJ2-5; D is uncertain. The closer fit of TRBJ2-7 to the DNA end suggests the J call may be wrong. Per germline, CDR1 SEHNR and CDR2 FQNEAQ (reference sequence). This CDR3 is built from 15 residues. The CDR3, as DNA: TGTGCCAGCAGCTTCGAAATGGTTGGAAACTACGAGCAGTACTTC. Translation gives CASSFEMVGNYEQYF.

The table lists this clonotype with many counts. The rearrangement joins TRBV18 to TRBJ2-3; no reliable D call. The CDR3 runs 14 residues. Germline V gene lookup returns CDR1 KGHSH and CDR2 LQKENI. The V end was cut by 4 bases, the J end by 2 bases, with 10 bases between. CDR3 loop: CASSLGRPTDTQYF. The CDR3 coding sequence is TGTGCCAGCTCACTCGGACGGCCCACAGATACGCAGTATTTT.

This clonotype came up a few times. The V gene is TRBV11-3, the J gene TRBJ2-5; D is unresolved. The length of the CDR3 is 13 residues. Per the germline V gene, CDR1 is SGHNT and CDR2 is YENEEA. Trimming cost V 3 bases and J 7 bases, with 12 bases left between them. The CDR3 sequence: CASSLKLAGTQYF. DNA of the CDR3: TGTGCCAGCAGCTTGAAACTCGCAGGGACCCAGTACTTC.

This clonotype was counted only a few times. V and J are TRBV7-2 and TRBJ2-5; 7 positions agree with TRBD2. The J call is uncertain, as TRBJ2-1 better fits the DNA end. Per the germline V gene, CDR1 is SGHTA and CDR2 is FQGNSA. The length of the CDR3 is 14 residues. CDR3 loop: CASSLVGGSQEQFF. Here the CDR3 DNA reads TGTGCCAGCAGCTTAGTTGGCGGGAGCCAAGAGCAGTTCTTC.

The V call is TRBV20-1, the J call TRBJ2-7; 7 nucleotides agree with TRBD2. The J call may be faulty, since TRBJ2-1 better matches the DNA end. This CDR3 is built from 15 residues. Germline lookup yields CDR1 DFQATT and CDR2 SNEGSKA (reference sequence). CDR3: CSLVTLREIGNEQFF. For the CDR3, the DNA is TGCAGTCTCGTGACCTTGCGGGAGATAGGCAATGAGCAGTTCTTC.

This clonotype was seen a handful of times. This chain connects TRBV29-1 to TRBJ1-2; TRBD1 matches 10 bases. The CDR3 runs to 13 residues. Germline V gene sequence: CDR1 SQVTM, CDR2 ANQGSEA. V gave up 6 bases and J gave up 7 bases; unmatched junction bases: 8. CDR3 coding DNA: TGCAGCGTCCCGGGACAGGGGACCGCTGGCTACACCTTC. Amino acids: CSVPGQGTAGYTF.

The rearrangement joins TRBV4-1 to TRBJ2-7; no reliable D call. CDR1 and CDR2 (germline): MGHRA, YSYEKL. Trimming stripped 0 bases from V and 2 bases from J, with 5 bases between. The CDR3 length is 13 residues. The CDR3, as DNA: TGCGCCAGCAGCCAAGAGCGGACCTACGAGCAGTACTTC. Protein product: CASSQERTYEQYF.

This clonotype was counted only a few times. This chain connects TRBV2 to TRBJ2-5, with 7 nucleotides matching TRBD2. The J call may be incorrect, as the DNA end agrees better with TRBJ2-1. Germline V lookup: CDR1 SNHLY, CDR2 FYNNEI. This CDR3 comprises 16 residues. The CDR3 is CASSEALGLPFNEQFF. In nucleotides, the CDR3 is TGTGCCAGCAGTGAAGCGCTGGGACTACCATTCAATGAGCAGTTCTTC.

The chain combines TRBV12-3 or TRBV12-4 with TRBJ2-7, with D unresolved. V dropped 6 bases and J dropped 10 bases, with 16 bases sitting between them. This CDR3 has 12 residues. CDR3 nucleotide sequence: TGTGCCAGCAGCCAAAAAGGCTCTAAACAGTACTTC. Amino acid sequence: CASSQKGSKQYF.

The V and J genes are TRBV18 and TRBJ2-5; D unresolved. V lost 1 base and J 1 base, leaving 10 bases between the germline ends. The CDR3 is made up of 15 amino acids. Germline assignment: CDR1 KGHSH and CDR2 LQKENI. The CDR3 nucleotides are TGTGCCAGCTCACCACAAAAATGGGGCCAAGAGACCCAGTACTTC. Protein product: CASSPQKWGQETQYF. Filled out from reference TRBV18 and TRBJ2-5, the complete variable domain reads NAGVMQNPRHLVRRRGQEARLRCSPMKGHSHVYWYRQLPEEGLKFMVYLQKENIIDESGMPKERFSAEFPKEGPSILRIQQVVRGDSAAYFCASSPQKWGQETQYFGPGTRLLVL.